The clone carrying this TCR beta chain was seen ten or more times. The antigen is undetermined. One entry per CDR3 protein, called by TCRdb with MiXCR from the reads. Of 560,000 or so distinct CDR3 sequences in the sample, more than 15% were seen once. CDR1 and CDR2 (germline): SGHVS, FQNEAQ. CDR3 size: 14 residues. V gave up 5 bases and J gave up 10 bases, with 15 bases separating them. The data are from a study of T cell repertoires in cytomegalovirus infection. Study at large: TCR beta signatures that were public indicated CMV infection and matching HLA type. Whole-study findings and limits: In two of eight donors, the top clonotype was HLA-C-restricted CMV-specific. Carriage of CMV together with the relevant HLA was identifiable through cumulative public TCR beta family frequency.

The sequencing input was CD8+ T cells from PBMCs. The TCR originated in a human donor in good health (CMV status not recorded). Some clones in this sample may be carry-over from other donors' samples. The chain has TRBV7-8 and TRBJ1-6; weak D call: TRBD1 (5 bases). The CDR3 sequence is CASSTPGLSSPLHF. The CDR3 nucleotides are TGTGCCAGCAGCACCCCGGGACTCTCCTCACCCCTCCACTTT. The variable domain in full, completed from reference TRBV7-8 and TRBJ1-6, reads GAGVSQSPRYKVAKRGQDVALRCDPISGHVSLFWYQQALGQGPEFLTYFQNEAQLDKSGLPSDRFFAERPEGSVSTLKIQRTQQEDSAVYLCASSTPGLSSPLHFGNGTRLTVT.